This entry features one TCR beta chain sequence. As yet, its antigen is unknown. TCRdb independently ran MiXCR on the reads; one entry per CDR3 protein. Here the sample spans roughly 640,000 distinct CDR3 sequences, about 24% being singletons. These data originate in a study of T cell repertoires in cytomegalovirus infection. Regarding the study as a whole: Cumulated frequencies of public TCR beta families served to identify carriers of CMV plus the relevant HLA.

This CDR3 comprises 16 residues. Germline V lookup: CDR1 MNHNS, CDR2 SASEGT. The V and J ends lost 2 bases and 2 bases respectively, with 15 bases between them. The sequencing input was CD8+ T cells from PBMCs. V usage is TRBV6-1 and J usage is TRBJ2-5; D ambiguous. This sequence was found in a human donor in good health (CMV status not recorded). Some clones in this sample may be carry-over from other donors' samples. DNA of the CDR3: TGTGCCAGCAGTGAATTATCCCCGTATACGCAAGAGACCCAGTACTTC. It translates to CASSELSPYTQETQYF.